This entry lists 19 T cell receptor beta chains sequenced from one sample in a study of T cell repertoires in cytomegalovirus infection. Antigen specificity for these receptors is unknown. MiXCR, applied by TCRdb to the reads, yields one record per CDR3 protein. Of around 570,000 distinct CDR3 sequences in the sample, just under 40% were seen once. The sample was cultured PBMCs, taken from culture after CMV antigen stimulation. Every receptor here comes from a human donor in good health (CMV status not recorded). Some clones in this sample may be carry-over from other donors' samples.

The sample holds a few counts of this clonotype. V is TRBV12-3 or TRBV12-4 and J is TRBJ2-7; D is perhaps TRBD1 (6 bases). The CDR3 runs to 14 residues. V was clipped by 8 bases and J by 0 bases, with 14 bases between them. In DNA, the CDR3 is TGTGCCAGCCAGTGGGGGCAGGCCTCCTACGAGCAGTACTTC. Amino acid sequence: CASQWGQASYEQYF.

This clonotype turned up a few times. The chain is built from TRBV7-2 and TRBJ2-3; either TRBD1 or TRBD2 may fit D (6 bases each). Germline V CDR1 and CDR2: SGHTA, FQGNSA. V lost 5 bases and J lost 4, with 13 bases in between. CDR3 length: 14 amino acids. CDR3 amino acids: CASSSEEGADTQYF. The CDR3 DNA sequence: TGTGCCAGCAGCAGTGAGGAGGGGGCAGATACGCAGTATTTT.

Here the CDR3 reads CASTPASTDTQYF. The CDR3 DNA reads as TGTGCCAGCACCCCCGCCAGCACAGATACGCAGTATTTT. The chain combines TRBV28 with TRBJ2-3; D call uncertain. The CDR3 contains 13 residues. Per the germline V gene, CDR1 is MDHEN and CDR2 is SYDVKM. V lost 7 bases and J 0 bases, leaving 8 bases between the germline ends.

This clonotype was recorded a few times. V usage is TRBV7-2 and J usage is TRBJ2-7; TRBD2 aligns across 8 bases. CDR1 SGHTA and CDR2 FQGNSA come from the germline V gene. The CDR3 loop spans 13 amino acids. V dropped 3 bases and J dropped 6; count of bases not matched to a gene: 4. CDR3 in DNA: TGTGCCAGCAGCTTCGGACTAGCAGGCGAGCAGTACTTC. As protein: CASSFGLAGEQYF.

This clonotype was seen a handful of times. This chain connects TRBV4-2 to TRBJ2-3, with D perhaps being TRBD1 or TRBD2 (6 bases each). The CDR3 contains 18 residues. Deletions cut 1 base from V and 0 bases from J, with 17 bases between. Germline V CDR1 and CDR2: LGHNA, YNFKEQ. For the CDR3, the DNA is TGTGCCAGCAGCCAAGGAATAGGGGGGCGAGCCAGCACAGATACGCAGTATTTT. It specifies CASSQGIGGRASTDTQYF.

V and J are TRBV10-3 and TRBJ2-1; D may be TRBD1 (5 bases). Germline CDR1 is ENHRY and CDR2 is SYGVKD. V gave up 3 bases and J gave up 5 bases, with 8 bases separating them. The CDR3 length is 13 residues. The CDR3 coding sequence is TGTGCCATCAGTGACTCAGGGAACAATGAGCAGTTCTTC. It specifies CAISDSGNNEQFF.

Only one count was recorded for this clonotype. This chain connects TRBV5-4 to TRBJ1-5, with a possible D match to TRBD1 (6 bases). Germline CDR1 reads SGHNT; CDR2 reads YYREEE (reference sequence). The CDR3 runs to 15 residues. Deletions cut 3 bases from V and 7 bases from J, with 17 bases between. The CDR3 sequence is CASSSGGQAGQPQHF. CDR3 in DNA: TGTGCCAGCAGCTCCGGGGGCCAGGCTGGGCAGCCCCAGCATTTT.

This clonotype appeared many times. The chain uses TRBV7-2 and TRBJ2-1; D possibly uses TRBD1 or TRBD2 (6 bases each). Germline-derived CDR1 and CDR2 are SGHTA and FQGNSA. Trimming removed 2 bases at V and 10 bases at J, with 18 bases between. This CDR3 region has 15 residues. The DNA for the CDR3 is TGTGCCAGCAGCTTATCTCCGGGGGCACCGGGGGAGCAGTTCTTC. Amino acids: CASSLSPGAPGEQFF.

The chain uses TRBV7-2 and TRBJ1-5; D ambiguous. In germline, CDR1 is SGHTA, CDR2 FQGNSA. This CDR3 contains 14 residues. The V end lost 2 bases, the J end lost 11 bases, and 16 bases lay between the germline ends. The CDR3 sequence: CASSLFLQTAAQHF. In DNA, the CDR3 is TGTGCCAGCAGCTTATTCCTCCAGACCGCGGCCCAGCATTTT.

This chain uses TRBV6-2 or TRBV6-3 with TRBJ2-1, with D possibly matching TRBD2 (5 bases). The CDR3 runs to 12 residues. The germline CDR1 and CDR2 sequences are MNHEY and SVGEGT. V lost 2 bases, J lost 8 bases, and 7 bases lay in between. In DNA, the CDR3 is TGTGCCAGCAGTTACGTGGGAGATGAGCAGTTCTTC. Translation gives CASSYVGDEQFF.

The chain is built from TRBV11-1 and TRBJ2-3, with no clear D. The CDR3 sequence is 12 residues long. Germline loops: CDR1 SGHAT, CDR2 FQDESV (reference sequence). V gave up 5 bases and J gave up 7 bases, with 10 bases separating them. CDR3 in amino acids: CASSAIGNTQYF. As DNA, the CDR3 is TGTGCCAGCAGCGCGATAGGAAATACGCAGTATTTT.

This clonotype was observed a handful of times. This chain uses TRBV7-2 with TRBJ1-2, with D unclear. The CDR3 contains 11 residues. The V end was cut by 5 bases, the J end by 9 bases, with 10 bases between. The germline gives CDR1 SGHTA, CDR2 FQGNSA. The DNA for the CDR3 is TGTGCCAGCAGCGTAGAGGTTCGCTACACCTTC. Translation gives CASSVEVRYTF.

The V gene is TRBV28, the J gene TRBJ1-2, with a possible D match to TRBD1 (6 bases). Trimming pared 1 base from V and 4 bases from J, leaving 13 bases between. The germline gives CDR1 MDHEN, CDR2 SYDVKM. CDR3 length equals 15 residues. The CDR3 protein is CASSLSTGLLYGYTF. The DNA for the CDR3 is TGTGCCAGCAGTTTATCGACAGGCCTCCTCTATGGCTACACCTTC.

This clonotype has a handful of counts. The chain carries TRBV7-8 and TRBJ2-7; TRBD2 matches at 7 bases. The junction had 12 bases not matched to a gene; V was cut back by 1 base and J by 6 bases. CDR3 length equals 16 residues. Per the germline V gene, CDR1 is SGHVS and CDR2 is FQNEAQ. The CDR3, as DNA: TGTGCCAGCAGCTTAGGGGGCGGGGGAATGCGCAGCGAGCAGTACTTC. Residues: CASSLGGGGMRSEQYF.

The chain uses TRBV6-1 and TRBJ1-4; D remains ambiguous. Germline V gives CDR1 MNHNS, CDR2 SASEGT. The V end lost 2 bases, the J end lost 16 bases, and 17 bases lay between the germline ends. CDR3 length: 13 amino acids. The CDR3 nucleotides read TGTGCCAGCAGTGAATACCGGGATCAGGCCCGGTTTTTT. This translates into CASSEYRDQARFF.

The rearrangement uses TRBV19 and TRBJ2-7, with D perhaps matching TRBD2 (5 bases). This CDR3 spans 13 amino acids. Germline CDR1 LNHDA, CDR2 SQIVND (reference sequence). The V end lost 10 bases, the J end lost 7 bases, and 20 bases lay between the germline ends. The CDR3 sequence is CATNDRPTGEQYF. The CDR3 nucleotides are TGTGCCACGAACGATCGGCCCACGGGGGAGCAGTACTTC. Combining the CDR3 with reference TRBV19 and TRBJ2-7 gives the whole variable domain DGGITQSPKYLFRKEGQNVTLSCEQNLNHDAMYWYRQDPGQGLRLIYYSQIVNDFQKGDIAEGYSVSREKKESFPLTVTSAQKNPTAFYLCATNDRPTGEQYFGPGTRLTVT.

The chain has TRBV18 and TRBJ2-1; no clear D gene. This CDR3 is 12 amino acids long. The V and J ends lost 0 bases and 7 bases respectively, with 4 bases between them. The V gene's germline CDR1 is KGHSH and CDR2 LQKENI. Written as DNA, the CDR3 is TGTGCCAGCTCACCACCGGTGAATGAGCAGTTCTTC. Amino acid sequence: CASSPPVNEQFF.

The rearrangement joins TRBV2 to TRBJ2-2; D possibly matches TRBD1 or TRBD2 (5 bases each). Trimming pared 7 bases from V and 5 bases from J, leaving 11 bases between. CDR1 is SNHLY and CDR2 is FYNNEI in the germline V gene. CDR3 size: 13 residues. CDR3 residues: CASKGTATGELFF. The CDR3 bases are TGTGCCAGCAAGGGGACGGCGACCGGGGAGCTGTTTTTT.

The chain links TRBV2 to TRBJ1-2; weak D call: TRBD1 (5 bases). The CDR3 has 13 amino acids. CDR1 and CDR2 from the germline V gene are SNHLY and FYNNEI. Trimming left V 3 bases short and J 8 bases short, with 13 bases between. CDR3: CASSEGREFGYTF. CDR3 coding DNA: TGTGCCAGCAGTGAGGGCAGGGAATTCGGCTACACCTTC.